This T cell receptor (beta chain) appears in the sequencing data of a study of identical twins. Study results and caveats: Twin-shared out-of-frame alpha sequences showed excess low generation probability. The more abundant beta clonotypes in cord blood had fewer insertions, and memory repertoires did not show this.

Healthy Caucasian individuals made up all the donors. One entry per CDR3 protein, called by TCRdb with MiXCR from the 5' RACE reads. The table includes about 890,000 distinct CDR3 sequences, roughly an eighth detected once. Germline V gene lookup returns CDR1 MNHEY and CDR2 SVGEGT. V lost 5 bases and J lost 5, with 18 bases in between. The CDR3 is 15 amino acids. This clonotype showed up just a few times. What it binds is not known. These data are also associated with another study on yellow fever vaccine responses in identical twins.

The rearrangement links TRBV6-2 or TRBV6-3 to TRBJ1-1; tentatively, D is TRBD1 (6 bases). The sample was PBMCs. This TCR was recovered from a woman aged 18-29 years in good health. CDR3 sequence: CASSPSRAGATEAFF. The CDR3 DNA reads as TGTGCCAGCAGTCCCTCACGGGCGGGGGCGACTGAAGCTTTCTTT.